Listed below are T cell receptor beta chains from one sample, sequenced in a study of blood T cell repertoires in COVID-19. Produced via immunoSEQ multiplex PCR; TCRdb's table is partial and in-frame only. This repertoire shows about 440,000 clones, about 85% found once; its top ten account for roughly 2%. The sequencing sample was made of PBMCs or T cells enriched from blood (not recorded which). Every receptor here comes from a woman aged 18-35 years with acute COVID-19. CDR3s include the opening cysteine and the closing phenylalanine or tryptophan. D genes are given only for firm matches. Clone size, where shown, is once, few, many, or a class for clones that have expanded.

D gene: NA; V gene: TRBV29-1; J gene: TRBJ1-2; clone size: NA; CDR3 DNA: TGCAGCGTGGCTCCGGCGGGTGGTGGCTACACCTTC; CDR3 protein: CSVAPAGGGYTF
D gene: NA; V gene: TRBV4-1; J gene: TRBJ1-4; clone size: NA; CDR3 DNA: TGCGCCAGCAGCCAAGTCTTTGGCGAAAAACTGTTTTTT; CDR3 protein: CASSQVFGEKLFF
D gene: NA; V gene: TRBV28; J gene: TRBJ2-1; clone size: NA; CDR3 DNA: TGTGCCAGCAGTCTGGACTGGGAAAGCTCCTACAATGAGCAGTTCTTC; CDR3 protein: CASSLDWESSYNEQFF
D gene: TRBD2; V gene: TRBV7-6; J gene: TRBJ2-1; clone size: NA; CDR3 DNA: TGTGCCAGCAGCTTTACCGGGGGGGCCTACAATGAGCAGTTCTTC; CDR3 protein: CASSFTGGAYNEQFF
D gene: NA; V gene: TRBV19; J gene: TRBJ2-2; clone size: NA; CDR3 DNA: TGTGCCAGTAGTATTTGGCAGGGGGAGCTGTTTTTT; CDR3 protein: CASSIWQGELFF
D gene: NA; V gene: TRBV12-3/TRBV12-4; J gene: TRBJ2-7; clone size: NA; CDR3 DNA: TGTGCCAGCAAACTAAATGACGACGAGCAGTACTTC; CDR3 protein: CASKLNDDEQYF
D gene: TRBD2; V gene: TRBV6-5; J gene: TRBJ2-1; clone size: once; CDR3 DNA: TGTGCCAGCAGGATTTCTCCGGGACTAGCGAATGAGCAGTTCTTC; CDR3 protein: CASRISPGLANEQFF
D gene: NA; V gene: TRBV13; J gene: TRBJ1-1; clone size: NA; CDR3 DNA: TGTGCCAGCAGCCTCGAGACAGAGCCGGCTGAAGCTTTCTTT; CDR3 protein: CASSLETEPAEAFF
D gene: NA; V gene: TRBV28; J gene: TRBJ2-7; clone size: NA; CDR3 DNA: TGTGCCAGCAGTCTAGGACATAATTACGAGCAGTACTTC; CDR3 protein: CASSLGHNYEQYF
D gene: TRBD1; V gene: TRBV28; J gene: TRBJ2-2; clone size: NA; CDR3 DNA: TGTGCCAGCAGTTTATCGACAGGGGTGGGCACCGGGGAGCTGTTTTTT; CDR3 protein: CASSLSTGVGTGELFF
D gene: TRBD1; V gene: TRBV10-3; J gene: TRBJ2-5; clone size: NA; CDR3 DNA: TGTGCCATCAAAGACCGGGACAGGGGGGACCAAGAGACCCAGTACTTC; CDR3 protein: CAIKDRDRGDQETQYF
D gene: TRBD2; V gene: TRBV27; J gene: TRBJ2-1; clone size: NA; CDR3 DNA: TGTGCCAGCAGTTTATCGGGCGGGGGGACGTACAATGAGCAGTTCTTC; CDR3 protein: CASSLSGGGTYNEQFF
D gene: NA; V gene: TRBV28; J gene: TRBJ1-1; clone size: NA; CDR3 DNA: TGTGCCAGCAGCTACCTCACGTGGGGCCCGGACACTGAAGCTTTCTTT; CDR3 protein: CASSYLTWGPDTEAFF
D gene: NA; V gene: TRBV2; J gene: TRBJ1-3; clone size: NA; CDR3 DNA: TGTGCCAGCAGAGAGGGGGTCCGCTCTGGAAACACCATATATTTT; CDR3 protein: CASREGVRSGNTIYF
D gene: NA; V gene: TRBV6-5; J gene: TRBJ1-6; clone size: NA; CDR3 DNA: TGTGCCAGCAGGGACAGCCGTAATTCACCCCTCCACTTT; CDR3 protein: CASRDSRNSPLHF
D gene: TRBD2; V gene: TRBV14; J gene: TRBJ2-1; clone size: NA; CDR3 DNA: TGTGCCAGCAGCCAAGAAGGCCCCCAAGCGGGGGCTTACAATGAGCAGTTCTTC; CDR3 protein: CASSQEGPQAGAYNEQFF
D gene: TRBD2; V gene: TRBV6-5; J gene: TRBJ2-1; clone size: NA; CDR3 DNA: TGTGCCAGCAGCCCCTCGGGACTAGAGGCGGATGAGCAGTTCTTC; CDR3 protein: CASSPSGLEADEQFF
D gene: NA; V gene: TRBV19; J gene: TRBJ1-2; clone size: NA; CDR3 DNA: TGTGCCAGTAGCCTAGAAGCACAGGGATGGGGATATGGCTACACCTTC; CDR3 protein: CASSLEAQGWGYGYTF
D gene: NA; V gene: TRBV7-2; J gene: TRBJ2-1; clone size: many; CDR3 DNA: TGTGCCAGCAGCTTACAGGGTATTGGGAAAGATAGAAGGCAGTTCTTC; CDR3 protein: CASSLQGIGKDRRQFF
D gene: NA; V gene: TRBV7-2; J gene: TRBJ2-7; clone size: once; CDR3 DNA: TGTGCCAGCAGCTTAGCTCCCCGGACAGATTACGAGCAGTACTTC; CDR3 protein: CASSLAPRTDYEQYF
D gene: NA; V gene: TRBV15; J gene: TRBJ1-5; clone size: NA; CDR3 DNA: TGTGCCACCAGCAGCGACAGCCCTAGCAATCAGCCCCAGCATTTT; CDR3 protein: CATSSDSPSNQPQHF
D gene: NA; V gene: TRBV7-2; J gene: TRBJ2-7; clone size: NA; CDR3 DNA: TGTGCCAGCAGCTGGAGAGGCCTATCCTCCAGCGAGCAGTACTTC; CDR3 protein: CASSWRGLSSSEQYF
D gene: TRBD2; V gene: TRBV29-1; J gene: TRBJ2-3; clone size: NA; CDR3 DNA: TGCAGCGCGACTAGCGGGAGCGATACAGATACGCAGTATTTT; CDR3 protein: CSATSGSDTDTQYF
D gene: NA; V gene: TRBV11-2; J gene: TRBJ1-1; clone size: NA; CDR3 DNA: TGTGCCAGCAGCTTAGGAGGAGGTGAAGCTTTCTTT; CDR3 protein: CASSLGGGEAFF
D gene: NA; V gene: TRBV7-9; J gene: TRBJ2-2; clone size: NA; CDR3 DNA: TGTGCCAGCAGCTCAGGATCTGCATCGTGGGGGGAGCTGTTTTTT; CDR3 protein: CASSSGSASWGELFF
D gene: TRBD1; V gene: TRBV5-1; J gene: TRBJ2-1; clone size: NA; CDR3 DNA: TGCGCCAGCAGCTTGAATTGGGACAGCAATGAGCAGTTCTTC; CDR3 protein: CASSLNWDSNEQFF